This entry features one TCR beta chain sequence. Antigen: not known. The memory fraction was CD4+CD45RO+CD25- cells. V lost 5 bases, J lost 0 bases, and 3 bases stayed unmatched. This CDR3 comprises 15 residues. Germline V gene lookup returns CDR1 SNHLY and CDR2 FYNNEI. Constant-region reverse primers amplified full-length variable regions, followed by semi-nested Nested Universal Primer A PCR. One entry per CDR3 protein, called by TCRdb with MiXCR from the 5' RACE reads. Here the sample spans nearly 5,500 distinct CDR3 sequences, around 51% being singletons. Study-wide points: Tumor memory CD4+ T cell TCR gene usage was found to cluster with blood and lymph node memory CD4+ cells and with lymph node naive CD4+ cells.

The chain carries TRBV2 and TRBJ1-5, with 8 bases matching TRBD1. The specimen was memory CD4+ T cells sorted from blood. Subset here: memory CD4+ T cells, CD4+CD45RO+CD25-. This sequence was found in a female donor with breast cancer. Here the CDR3 DNA reads TGTGCCAGCAGTACTGACAGGGGTAGCAATCAGCCCCAGCATTTT. It yields the protein CASSTDRGSNQPQHF.